This T cell receptor (beta chain) was identified during a study of T-cell reconstitution after alpha-beta-depleted transplantation in children. Whole-study findings and limits: Newly produced T cells mostly accounted for T-cell counts and diversity one year post-transplant.

Preparation of the TCRbeta library involved a method that used unique molecular identifiers. TCRdb independently ran MiXCR on the PCR reads; one entry per CDR3 protein. The table shows fewer than 550,000 distinct CDR3 sequences, with over 10% occurring only once. This clonotype was observed a few times. Its specificity is not known. The CDR3 spans 14 residues. The V and J ends lost 4 bases and 7 bases, in that order; junction bases with no gene match: 9. The clonotype was recovered from a female patient between 2 and 15 years old who had a stem cell transplant for aplastic anemia, so the T cells may come from the graft donor. This specimen was PBMCs, mostly from graft donor cells, taken 180 days after TCRalphabeta/CD19-depleted stem cell transplant. The chain combines TRBV12-3 or TRBV12-4 with TRBJ1-2, with 7 bases matching TRBD1. CDR3 protein: CASSSLLTGSGYTF. As DNA, the CDR3 is TGTGCCAGCAGTTCCTTGCTGACAGGGAGTGGCTACACCTTC.